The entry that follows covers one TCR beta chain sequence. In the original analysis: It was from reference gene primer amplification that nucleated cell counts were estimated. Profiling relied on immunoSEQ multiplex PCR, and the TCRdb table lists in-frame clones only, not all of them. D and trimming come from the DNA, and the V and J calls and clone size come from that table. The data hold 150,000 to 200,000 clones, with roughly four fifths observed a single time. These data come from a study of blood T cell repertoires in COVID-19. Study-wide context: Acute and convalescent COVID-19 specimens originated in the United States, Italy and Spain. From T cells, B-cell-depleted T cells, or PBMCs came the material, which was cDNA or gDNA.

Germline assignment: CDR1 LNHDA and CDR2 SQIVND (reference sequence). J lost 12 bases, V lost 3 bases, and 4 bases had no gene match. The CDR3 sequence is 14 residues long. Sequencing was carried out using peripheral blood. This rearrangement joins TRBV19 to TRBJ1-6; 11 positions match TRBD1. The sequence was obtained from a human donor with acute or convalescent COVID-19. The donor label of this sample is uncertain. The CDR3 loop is CASSILGQGGPLHF. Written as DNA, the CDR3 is TGTGCCAGTAGTATCCTGGGACAGGGGGGACCCCTCCACTTT. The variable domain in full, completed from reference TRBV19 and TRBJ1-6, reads DGGITQSPKYLFRKEGQNVTLSCEQNLNHDAMYWYRQDPGQGLRLIYYSQIVNDFQKGDIAEGYSVSREKKESFPLTVTSAQKNPTAFYLCASSILGQGGPLHFGNGTRLTVT.